Listed below are T cell receptor beta chains from one sample, sequenced in a study of response to subunit inactivated influenza vaccine. TCRdb redid the calling of the RT-PCR reads with MiXCR, one entry per CDR3 protein. The sample lists roughly 650,000 distinct CDR3 sequences, around a sixth occurring once. This specimen consisted of PBMCs from blood, obtained approximately 12 days after vaccination. These receptor sequences come from a man aged 50-60 years who received an inactivated influenza vaccine. Both conserved end residues are part of each CDR3. A D gene is named only where the DNA matches it firmly. The size entry is marked missing in some rows and otherwise reads once, few, many or a size class.

>few|14|TRBD2|TRBJ2-3|TRBV7-2
TGTGCCAGCGTTAGCGGGACGCGTATTGATACGCAGTATTTT
CASVSGTRIDTQYF
>few|14|NA|TRBJ1-5|TRBV28
TGTGCCAGCAGGCTACAGGTTCGGGGACAGCCCCAGCATTTT
CASRLQVRGQPQHF
>NA|17|TRBD1|TRBJ1-5|TRBV27
TGTGCCAGCAGTCCCGTGTCCCGGGACAGACTCAATCAGCCCCAGCATTTT
CASSPVSRDRLNQPQHF
>few|17|TRBD1|TRBJ1-6|TRBV7-2
TGTGCCAGCAGCTTATCTACGGGACAGGCTCTTTATTCACCCCTCCACTTT
CASSLSTGQALYSPLHF
>NA|16|NA|TRBJ2-7|TRBV20-1
TGCAGTGCTAGGGACAGCTTAGACTCAAGCTCCTACGAGCAGCACTTC
CSARDSLDSSSYEQHF
>few|14|TRBD2|TRBJ2-1|TRBV6-5
TGTGCCAGCAGTTACGGGTCACTAGCGAATGAGCAGTTCTTC
CASSYGSLANEQFF
>few|15|TRBD2|TRBJ2-3|TRBV20-1
TGCAGTGCTAGCTCGGGACTAGCGAGAACTTATACGCAGTATTTT
CSASSGLARTYTQYF
>few|15|NA|TRBJ2-7|TRBV27
TGTGCCAGCAGTTTATTAGGGGGAGGAGTTCGCGAGCAGTACTTC
CASSLLGGGVREQYF
>few|15|NA|TRBJ2-1|TRBV20-1
TGCAGTGCTAGAGATCGGGGGAGAGGCCTCAATGAGCAGTTCTTC
CSARDRGRGLNEQFF
>many|14|TRBD2|TRBJ2-7|TRBV12-3/TRBV12-4
TGTGCCAGCAGTTCCCGGGAGGGGCGATACGAGCAGTACTTC
CASSSREGRYEQYF
>NA|16|NA|TRBJ2-5|TRBV28
TGTGCCAGCAGTTCCAGACTAGTTTTCAGCCAAGAGACCCAGTACTTC
CASSSRLVFSQETQYF
>many|14|TRBD1|TRBJ2-2|TRBV29-1
TGCAGCGCCACCCGGGACAGTTACACCGGGGAGCTGTTTTTT
CSATRDSYTGELFF
>NA|15|NA|TRBJ1-6|TRBV4-1
TGCGCCAGCAGCCAAGATAGGTCCTATAATTCACCCCTCCACTTT
CASSQDRSYNSPLHF
>NA|14|NA|TRBJ2-5|TRBV20-1
TGCAGTGCTAGAGCGGACCTTCTTCAAGAGACCCAGTACTTC
CSARADLLQETQYF
>many|18|NA|TRBJ2-1|TRBV24-1
TGTGCCACCAGTGATCCAGACTCGGGAGTGGGGGCCTACAATGAGCAGTTCTTC
CATSDPDSGVGAYNEQFF
>few|14|NA|TRBJ1-4|TRBV5-1
TGCGCCAGCAGCTTAGGGAGTATTAATGAAAAACTGTTTTTT
CASSLGSINEKLFF
>many|17|TRBD1|TRBJ1-5|TRBV6-2/TRBV6-3
TGTGCCAGCAGTTACCGAACAGGGGAAGGAAGCAATCAGCCCCAGCATTTT
CASSYRTGEGSNQPQHF
>NA|15|TRBD1|TRBJ2-1|TRBV10-1
TGCGCCAGCAGTGAGTCTGACAGGGGATACAAGGAGCAGTTCTTC
CASSESDRGYKEQFF
>few|14|NA|TRBJ1-3|TRBV12-3/TRBV12-4
TGTGCCAGCAGTTTTACCGTTTCTGGAAACACCATATATTTT
CASSFTVSGNTIYF
>few|13|TRBD2|TRBJ2-3|TRBV29-1
TGCAGCGTTCACGGACTAGTTGTAGATACGCAGTATTTT
CSVHGLVVDTQYF
>NA|16|NA|TRBJ2-1|TRBV7-6
TGTGCCAGCAGCCCCTCAAGGTTCGGAGGCTACAATGAGCAGTTCTTC
CASSPSRFGGYNEQFF
>NA|16|TRBD2|TRBJ2-3|TRBV5-1
TGCGCCAGCAGCTCGATTCCAGGGAGGGACACAGATACGCAGTATTTT
CASSSIPGRDTDTQYF
>NA|14|NA|TRBJ2-7|TRBV28
TGTGCCAGCAGCGTGGGACTGGCGAGGAACGAGCAGTACTTC
CASSVGLARNEQYF
>NA|16|NA|TRBJ1-2|TRBV7-2
TGTGCCAGCAGCCTCGCTAGGGGTGGAGAGGGCTATGGCTACACCTTC
CASSLARGGEGYGYTF
>NA|12|TRBD2|TRBJ2-2|TRBV23-1
TGCGCCTCCGGACTAGCGGAGGGGGAGCTGTTTTTT
CASGLAEGELFF
>few|16|TRBD2|TRBJ2-5|TRBV10-3
TGTGCCATCACGCCTCGACTAGCGGGTGGCCAAGAGACCCAGTACTTC
CAITPRLAGGQETQYF
>few|15|TRBD1|TRBJ1-5|TRBV10-3
TGTGCCATCAGTGACCGGGACAGGGGGTATCAGCCCCAGCATTTT
CAISDRDRGYQPQHF
>few|16|TRBD1|TRBJ2-7|TRBV7-2
TGTGCCAGCAGCCCATCTCGGACAGGGGGCTCCTACGAGCAGTACTTC
CASSPSRTGGSYEQYF
>NA|15|NA|TRBJ2-7|TRBV5-1
TGCGCCAGCAGCTTAAGTGGGAATCCTACCTACGAGCAGTACTTC
CASSLSGNPTYEQYF